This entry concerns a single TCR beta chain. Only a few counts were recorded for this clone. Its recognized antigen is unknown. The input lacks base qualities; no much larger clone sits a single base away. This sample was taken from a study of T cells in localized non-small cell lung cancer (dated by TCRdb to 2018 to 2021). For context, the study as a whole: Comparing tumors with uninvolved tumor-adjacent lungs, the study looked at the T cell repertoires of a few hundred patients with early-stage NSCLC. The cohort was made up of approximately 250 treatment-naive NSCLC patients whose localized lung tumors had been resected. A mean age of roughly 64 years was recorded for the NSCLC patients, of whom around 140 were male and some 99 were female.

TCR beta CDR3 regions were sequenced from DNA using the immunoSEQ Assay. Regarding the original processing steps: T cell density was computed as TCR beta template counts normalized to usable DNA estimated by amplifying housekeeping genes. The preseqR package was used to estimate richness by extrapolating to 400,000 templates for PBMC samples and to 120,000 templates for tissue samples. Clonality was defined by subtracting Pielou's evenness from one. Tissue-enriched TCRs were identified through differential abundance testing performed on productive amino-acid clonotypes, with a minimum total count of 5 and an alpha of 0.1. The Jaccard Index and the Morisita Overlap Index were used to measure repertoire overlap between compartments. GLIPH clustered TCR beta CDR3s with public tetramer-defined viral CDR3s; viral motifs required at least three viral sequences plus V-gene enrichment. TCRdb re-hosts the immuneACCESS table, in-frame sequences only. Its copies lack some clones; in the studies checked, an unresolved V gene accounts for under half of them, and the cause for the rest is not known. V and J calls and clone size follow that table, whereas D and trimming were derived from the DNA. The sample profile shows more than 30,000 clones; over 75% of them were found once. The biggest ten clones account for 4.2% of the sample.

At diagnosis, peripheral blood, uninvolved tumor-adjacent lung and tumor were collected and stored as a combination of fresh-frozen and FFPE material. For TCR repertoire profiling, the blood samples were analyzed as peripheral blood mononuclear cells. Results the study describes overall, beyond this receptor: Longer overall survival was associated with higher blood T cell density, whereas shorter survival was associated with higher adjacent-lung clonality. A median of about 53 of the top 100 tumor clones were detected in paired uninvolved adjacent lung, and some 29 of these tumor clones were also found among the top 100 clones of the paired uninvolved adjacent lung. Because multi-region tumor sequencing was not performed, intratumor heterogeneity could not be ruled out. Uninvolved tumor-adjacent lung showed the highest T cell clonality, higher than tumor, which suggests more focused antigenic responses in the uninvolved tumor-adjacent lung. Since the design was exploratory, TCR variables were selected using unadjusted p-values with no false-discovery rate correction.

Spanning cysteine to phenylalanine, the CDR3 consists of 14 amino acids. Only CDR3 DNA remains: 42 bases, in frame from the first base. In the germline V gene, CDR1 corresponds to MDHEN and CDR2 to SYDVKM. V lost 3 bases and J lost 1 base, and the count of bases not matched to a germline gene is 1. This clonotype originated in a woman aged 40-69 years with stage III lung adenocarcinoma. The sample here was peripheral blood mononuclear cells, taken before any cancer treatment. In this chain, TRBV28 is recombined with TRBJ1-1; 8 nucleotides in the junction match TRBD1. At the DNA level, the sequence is TGTGCCAGCAGTTTGCAGGGGGCGAACACTGAAGCTTTCTTT. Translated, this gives CASSLQGANTEAFF.